The entry below describes one T cell receptor beta chain. What it binds is not known. Produced via immunoSEQ multiplex PCR; TCRdb's table is partial and in-frame only. The sample consists of 70,000 to 80,000 clones, over 90% of them appearing once. The data are from a study of OX40 agonist ivuxolimab in advanced cancers. Study summary: Patients took ivuxolimab, an agonistic anti-OX40 (CD134) antibody. Earlier anti-PD-1, anti-PD-L1 or anti-CTLA-4 therapy was permitted; roughly 37% had received some. Partial responses, seen in three patients, involved one hepatocellular carcinoma and two cutaneous melanomas. Notes on the study in general: The study found that CD8+ T cells averaged more expanded clones than CD4+.

This TCR came from an adult with an advanced solid tumor such as melanoma, head and neck, liver or kidney cancer. The sequences come from CD4+ or CD8+ T cells sorted from blood, collected in a trial of the OX40 agonist ivuxolimab.

The CDR3 here is CAISDIGGGNSYEQYF. CDR3 DNA sequence: TGTGCCATCAGTGATATAGGCGGGGGAAACTCCTACGAGCAGTACTTC. The chain is built from TRBV10-3 and TRBJ2-7; TRBD2 matches 7 bases. Germline values: CDR1 ENHRY, CDR2 SYGVKD. The CDR3 has 16 residues. V dropped 3 bases and J dropped 0; count of bases not matched to a gene: 8.